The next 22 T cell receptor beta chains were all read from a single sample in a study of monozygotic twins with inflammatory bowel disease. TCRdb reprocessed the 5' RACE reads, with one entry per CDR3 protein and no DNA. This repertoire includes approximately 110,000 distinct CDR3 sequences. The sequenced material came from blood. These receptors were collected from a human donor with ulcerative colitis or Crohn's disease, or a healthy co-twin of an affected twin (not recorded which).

Here the CDR3 reads CASSRTEGVYYGYTF. This rearrangement joins TRBV4-1 to TRBJ1-2. The CDR3 sequence is 15 residues long. Germline V CDR1 and CDR2: MGHRA, YSYEKL.

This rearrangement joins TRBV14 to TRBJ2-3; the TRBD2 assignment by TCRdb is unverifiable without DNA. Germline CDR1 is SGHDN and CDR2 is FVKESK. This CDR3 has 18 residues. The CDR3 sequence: CASSHRGLAGSFTDTQYF.

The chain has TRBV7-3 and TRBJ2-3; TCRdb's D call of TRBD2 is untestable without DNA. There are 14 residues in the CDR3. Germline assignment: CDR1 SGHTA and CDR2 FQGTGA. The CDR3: CASSPTAGEDTQYF.

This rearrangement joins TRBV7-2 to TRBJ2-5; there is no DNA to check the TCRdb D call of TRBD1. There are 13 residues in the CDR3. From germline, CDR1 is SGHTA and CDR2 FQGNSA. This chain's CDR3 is CASRLQGGETQYF.

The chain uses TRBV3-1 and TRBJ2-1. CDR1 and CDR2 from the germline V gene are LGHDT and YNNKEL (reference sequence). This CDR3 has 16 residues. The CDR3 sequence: CASSQEPGDSYNEQFF.

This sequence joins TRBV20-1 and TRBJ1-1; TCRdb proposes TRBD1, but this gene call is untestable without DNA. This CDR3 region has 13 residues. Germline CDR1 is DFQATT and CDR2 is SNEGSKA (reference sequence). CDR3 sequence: CSALGRQATEAFF.

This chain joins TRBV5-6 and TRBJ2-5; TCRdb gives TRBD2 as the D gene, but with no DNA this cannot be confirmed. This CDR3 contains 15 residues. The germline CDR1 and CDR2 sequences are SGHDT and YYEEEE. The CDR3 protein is CASRHGAGDLETQYF.

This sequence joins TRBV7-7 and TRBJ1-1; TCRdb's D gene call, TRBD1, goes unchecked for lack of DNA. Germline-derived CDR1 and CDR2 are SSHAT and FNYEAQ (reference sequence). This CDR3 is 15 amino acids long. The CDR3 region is CASSLGQGKDTEAFF. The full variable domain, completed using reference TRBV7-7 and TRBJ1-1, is GAGVSQSPRYKVTKRGQDVTLRCDPISSHATLYWYQQALGQGPEFLTYFNYEAQPDKSGLPSDRFSAERPEGSISTLTIQRTEQRDSAMYRCASSLGQGKDTEAFFGQGTRLTVV.

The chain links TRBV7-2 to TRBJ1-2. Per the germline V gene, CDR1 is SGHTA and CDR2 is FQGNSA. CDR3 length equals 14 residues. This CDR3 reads CASSLGAGGGGYTF.

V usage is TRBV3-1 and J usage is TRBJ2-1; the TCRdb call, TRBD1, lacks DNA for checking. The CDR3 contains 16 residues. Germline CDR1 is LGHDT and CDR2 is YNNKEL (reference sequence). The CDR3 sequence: CASSRHWGGGGNEQFF.

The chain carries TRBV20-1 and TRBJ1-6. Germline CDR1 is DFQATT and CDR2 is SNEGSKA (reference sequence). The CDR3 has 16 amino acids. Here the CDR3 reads CSARTTGGPYNSPLHF.

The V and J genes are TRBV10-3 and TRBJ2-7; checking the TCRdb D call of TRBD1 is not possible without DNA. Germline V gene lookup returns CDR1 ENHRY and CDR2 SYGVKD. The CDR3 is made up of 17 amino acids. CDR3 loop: CAISEPITEQGPGEQYF.

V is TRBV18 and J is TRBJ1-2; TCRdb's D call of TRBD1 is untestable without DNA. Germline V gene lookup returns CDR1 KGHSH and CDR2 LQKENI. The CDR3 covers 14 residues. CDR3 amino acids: CASSPRDRSYGYTF.

This CDR3 is CAISESPDRFLAGELFF. V is TRBV10-3 and J is TRBJ2-2; TCRdb outputs TRBD1, but without DNA this stays unchecked. The length of the CDR3 is 17 residues. The germline V gene encodes CDR1 ENHRY and CDR2 SYGVKD.

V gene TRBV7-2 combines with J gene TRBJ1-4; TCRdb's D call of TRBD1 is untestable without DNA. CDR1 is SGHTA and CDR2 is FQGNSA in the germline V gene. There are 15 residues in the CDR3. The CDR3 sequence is CASSSAGTGREKLFF.

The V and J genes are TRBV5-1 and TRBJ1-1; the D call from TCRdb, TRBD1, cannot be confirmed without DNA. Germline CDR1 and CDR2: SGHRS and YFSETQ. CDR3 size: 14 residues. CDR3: CASSLQGGNTEAFF.

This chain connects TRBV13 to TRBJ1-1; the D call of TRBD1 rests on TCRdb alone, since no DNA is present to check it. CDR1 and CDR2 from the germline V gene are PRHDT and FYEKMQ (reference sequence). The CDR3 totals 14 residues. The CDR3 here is CASSFGGTNTEAFF.

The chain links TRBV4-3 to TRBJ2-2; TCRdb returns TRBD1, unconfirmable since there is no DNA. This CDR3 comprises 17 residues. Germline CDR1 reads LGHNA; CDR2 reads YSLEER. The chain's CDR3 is CASSQEPGTGYTGELFF.

The CDR3: CASSLEFGQREETQYF. The chain is built from TRBV7-9 and TRBJ2-5. Germline V gives CDR1 SEHNR, CDR2 FQNEAQ (reference sequence). There are 16 residues in the CDR3.

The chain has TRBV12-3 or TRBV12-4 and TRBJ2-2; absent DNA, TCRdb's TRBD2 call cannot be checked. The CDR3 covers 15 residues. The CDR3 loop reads CASSLGAMNTGELFF.

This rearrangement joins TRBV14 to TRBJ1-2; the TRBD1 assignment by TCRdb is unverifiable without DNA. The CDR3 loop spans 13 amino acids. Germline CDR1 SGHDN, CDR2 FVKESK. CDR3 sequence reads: CASSQDGGIGYTF.

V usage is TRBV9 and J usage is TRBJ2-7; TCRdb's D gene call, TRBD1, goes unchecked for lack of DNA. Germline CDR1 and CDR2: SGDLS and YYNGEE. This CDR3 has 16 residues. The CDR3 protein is CASSISQGQGSYEQYF.